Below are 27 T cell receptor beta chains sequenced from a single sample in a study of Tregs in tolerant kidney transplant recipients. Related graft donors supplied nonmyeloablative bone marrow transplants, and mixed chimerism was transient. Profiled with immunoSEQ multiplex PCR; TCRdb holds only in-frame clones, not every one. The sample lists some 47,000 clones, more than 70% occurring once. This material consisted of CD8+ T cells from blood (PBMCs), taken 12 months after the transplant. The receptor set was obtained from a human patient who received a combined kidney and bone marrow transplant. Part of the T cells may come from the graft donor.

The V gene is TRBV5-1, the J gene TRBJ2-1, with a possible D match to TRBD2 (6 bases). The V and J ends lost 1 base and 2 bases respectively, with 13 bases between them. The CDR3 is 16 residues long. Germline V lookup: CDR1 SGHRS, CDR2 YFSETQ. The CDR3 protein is CASSLRIGGAYNEQFF. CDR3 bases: TGCGCCAGCAGCTTGAGAATCGGGGGAGCCTACAATGAGCAGTTCTTC.

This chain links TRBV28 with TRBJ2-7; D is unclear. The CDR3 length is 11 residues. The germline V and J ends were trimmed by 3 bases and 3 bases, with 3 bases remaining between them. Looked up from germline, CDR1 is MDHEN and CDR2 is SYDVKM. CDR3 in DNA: TGTGCCAGCAGTTTCAACTACGAGCAGTACTTC. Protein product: CASSFNYEQYF. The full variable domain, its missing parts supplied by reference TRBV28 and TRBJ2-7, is DVKVTQSSRYLVKRTGEKVFLECVQDMDHENMFWYRQDPGLGLRLIYFSYDVKMKEKGDIPEGYSVSREKKERFSLILESASTNQTSMYLCASSFNYEQYFGPGTRLTVT.

The CDR3, as DNA: TGCGCCAGCAGCGCCGGGCGGGACGCCTTTCGGAGGGAGCAGTACTTC. It yields the protein CASSAGRDAFRREQYF. The chain combines TRBV10-2 with TRBJ2-7, with D perhaps TRBD2 (6 bases). The CDR3 length is 16 residues. Germline loops: CDR1 WSHSY, CDR2 SAAADI. The ends were cut back, 6 bases at V and 7 bases at J, with 25 bases in the middle.

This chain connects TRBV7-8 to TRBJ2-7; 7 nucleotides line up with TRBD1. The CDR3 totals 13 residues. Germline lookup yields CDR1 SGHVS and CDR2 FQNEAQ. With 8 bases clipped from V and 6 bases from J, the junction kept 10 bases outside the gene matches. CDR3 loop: CASGPGTVAEQYF. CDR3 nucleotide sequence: TGTGCCAGCGGTCCCGGGACAGTCGCCGAGCAGTACTTC.

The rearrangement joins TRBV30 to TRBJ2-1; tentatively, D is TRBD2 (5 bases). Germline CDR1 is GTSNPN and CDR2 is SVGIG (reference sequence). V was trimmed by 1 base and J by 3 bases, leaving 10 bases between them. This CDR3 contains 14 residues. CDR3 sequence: CAWSGARDYNEQFF. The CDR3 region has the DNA TGTGCCTGGAGTGGTGCACGGGACTACAATGAGCAGTTCTTC.

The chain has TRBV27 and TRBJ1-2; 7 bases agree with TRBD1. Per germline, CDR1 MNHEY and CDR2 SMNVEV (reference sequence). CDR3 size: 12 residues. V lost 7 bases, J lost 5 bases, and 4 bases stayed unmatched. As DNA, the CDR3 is TGTGCCAGCAAACACAGGGGTTATGGCTACACCTTC. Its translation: CASKHRGYGYTF.

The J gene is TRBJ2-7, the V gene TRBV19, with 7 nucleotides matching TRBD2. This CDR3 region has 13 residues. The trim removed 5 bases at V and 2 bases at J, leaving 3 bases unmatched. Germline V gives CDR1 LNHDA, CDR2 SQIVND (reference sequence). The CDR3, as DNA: TGTGCCAGTAGTGCAGCGGGGCCCTACGAGCAGTACTTC. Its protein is CASSAAGPYEQYF.

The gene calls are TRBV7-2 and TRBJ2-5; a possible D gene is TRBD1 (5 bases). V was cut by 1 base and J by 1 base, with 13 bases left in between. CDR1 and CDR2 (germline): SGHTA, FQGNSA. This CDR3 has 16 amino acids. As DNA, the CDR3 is TGTGCCAGCAGCTTAGATGGGGCGCCTCTCCAAGAGACCCAGTACTTC. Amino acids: CASSLDGAPLQETQYF.

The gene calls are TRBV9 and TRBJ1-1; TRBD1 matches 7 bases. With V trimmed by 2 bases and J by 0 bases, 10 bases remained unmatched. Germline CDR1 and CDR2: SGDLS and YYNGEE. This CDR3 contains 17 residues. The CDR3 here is CASSVGDRPAMNTEAFF. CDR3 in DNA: TGTGCCAGCAGCGTGGGGGACAGACCTGCTATGAACACTGAAGCTTTCTTT.

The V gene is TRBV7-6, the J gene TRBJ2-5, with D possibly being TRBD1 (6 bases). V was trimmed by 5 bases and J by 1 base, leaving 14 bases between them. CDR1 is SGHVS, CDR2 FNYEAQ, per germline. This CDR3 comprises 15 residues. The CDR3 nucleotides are TGTGCCAGCAGCCCTAGGACAGCTCGCCAAGAGACCCAGTACTTC. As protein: CASSPRTARQETQYF.

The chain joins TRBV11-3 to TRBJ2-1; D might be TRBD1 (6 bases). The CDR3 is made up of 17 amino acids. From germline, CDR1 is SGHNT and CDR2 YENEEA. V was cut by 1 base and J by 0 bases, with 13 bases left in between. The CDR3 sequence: CASSLGEGESSYNEQFF. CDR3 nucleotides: TGTGCCAGCAGCTTAGGAGAGGGGGAGAGCTCCTACAATGAGCAGTTCTTC.

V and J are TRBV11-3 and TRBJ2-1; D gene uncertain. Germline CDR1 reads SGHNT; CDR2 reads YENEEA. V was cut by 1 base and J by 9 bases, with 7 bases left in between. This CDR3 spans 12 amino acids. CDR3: CASSLVATEQFF. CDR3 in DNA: TGTGCCAGCAGCTTAGTAGCCACTGAGCAGTTCTTC.

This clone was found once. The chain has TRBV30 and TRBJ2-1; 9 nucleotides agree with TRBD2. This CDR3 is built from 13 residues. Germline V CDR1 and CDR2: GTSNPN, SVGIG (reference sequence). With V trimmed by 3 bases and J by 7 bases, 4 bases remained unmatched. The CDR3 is CAWSGTSRNEQFF. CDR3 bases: TGTGCCTGGAGCGGGACTAGCAGGAATGAGCAGTTCTTC.

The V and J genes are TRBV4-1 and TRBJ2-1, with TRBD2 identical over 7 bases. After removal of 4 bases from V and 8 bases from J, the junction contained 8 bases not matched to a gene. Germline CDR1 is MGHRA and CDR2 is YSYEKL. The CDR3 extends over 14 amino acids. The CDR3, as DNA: TGCGCCAGCAGCCCCGGGACTCTAGCGGATGAGCAGTTCTTC. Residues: CASSPGTLADEQFF.

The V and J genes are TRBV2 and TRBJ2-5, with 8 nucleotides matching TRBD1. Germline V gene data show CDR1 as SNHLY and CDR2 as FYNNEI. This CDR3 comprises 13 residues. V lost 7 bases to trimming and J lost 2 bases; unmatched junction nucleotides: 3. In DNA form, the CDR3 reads TGTGCCAGCATTGGACAGGGACAAGAGACCCAGTACTTC. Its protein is CASIGQGQETQYF.

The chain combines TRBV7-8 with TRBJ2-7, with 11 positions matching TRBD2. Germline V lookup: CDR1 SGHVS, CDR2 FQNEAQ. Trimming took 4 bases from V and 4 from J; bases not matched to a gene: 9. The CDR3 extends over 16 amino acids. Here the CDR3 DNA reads TGTGCCAGCAGCTACCCCTTAGCGGGGGGGGTGTACGAGCAGTACTTC. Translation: CASSYPLAGGVYEQYF.

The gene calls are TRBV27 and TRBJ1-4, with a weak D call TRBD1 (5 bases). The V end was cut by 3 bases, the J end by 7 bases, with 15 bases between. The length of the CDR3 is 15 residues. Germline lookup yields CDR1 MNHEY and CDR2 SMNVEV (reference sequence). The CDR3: CASSFNGGMAEKLFF. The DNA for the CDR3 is TGTGCCAGCAGTTTCAACGGGGGGATGGCTGAAAAACTGTTTTTT.

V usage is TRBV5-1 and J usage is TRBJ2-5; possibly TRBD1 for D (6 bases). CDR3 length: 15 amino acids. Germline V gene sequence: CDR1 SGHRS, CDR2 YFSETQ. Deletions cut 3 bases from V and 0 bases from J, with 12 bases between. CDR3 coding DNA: TGCGCCAGCAGCTGGGACACCAAGTACCAAGAGACCCAGTACTTC. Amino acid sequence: CASSWDTKYQETQYF.

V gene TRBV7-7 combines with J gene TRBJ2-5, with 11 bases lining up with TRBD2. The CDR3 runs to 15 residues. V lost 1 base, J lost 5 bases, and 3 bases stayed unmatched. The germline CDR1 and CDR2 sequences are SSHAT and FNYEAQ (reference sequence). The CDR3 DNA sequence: TGTGCCAGCAGCTTAGGCTCTAGCGGGGGGGAGACCCAGTACTTC. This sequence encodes CASSLGSSGGETQYF.

CDR3 amino acids: CASSVASGGTLGELFF. DNA for the CDR3: TGTGCCAGCAGCGTAGCTAGCGGGGGGACCTTGGGGGAGCTGTTTTTT. This rearrangement joins TRBV9 to TRBJ2-2; 11 bases are shared with TRBD2. The V segment lost 0 bases and the J segment 8 bases; nucleotides outside the gene matches: 6. This CDR3 region has 16 residues. Germline V gene data show CDR1 as SGDLS and CDR2 as YYNGEE.

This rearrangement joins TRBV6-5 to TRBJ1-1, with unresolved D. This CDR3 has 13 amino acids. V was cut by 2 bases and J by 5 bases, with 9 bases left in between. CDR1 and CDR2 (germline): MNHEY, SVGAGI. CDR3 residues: CASSYTPYTEAFF. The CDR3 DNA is TGTGCCAGCAGTTACACACCGTATACTGAAGCTTTCTTT.

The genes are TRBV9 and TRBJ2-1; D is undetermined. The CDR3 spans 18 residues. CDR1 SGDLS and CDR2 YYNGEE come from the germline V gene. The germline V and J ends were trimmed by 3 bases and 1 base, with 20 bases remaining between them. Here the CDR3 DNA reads TGTGCCAGCAGCGAGAACCCAAGGAGTACTGGTTCCTACAATGAGCAGTTCTTC. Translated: CASSENPRSTGSYNEQFF.

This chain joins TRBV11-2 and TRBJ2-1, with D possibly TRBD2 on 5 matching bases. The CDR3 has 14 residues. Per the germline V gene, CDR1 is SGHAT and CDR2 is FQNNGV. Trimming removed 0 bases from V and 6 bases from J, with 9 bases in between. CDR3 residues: CASSLDPRGNEQFF. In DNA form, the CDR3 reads TGTGCCAGCAGCTTAGATCCCCGGGGCAATGAGCAGTTCTTC.

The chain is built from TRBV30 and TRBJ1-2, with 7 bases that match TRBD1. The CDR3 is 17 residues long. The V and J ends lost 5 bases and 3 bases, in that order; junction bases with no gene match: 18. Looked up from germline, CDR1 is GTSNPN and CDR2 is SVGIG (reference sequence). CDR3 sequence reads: CAWAARTPTGRHYGYTF. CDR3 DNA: TGTGCCTGGGCTGCCAGGACCCCGACAGGGAGGCACTATGGCTACACCTTC.

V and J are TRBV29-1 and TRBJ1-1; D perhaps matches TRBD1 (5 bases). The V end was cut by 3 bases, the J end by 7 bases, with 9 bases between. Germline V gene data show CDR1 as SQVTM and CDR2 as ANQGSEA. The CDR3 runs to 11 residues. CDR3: CSVDRQGEAFF. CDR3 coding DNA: TGCAGCGTTGATCGGCAGGGTGAAGCTTTCTTT.

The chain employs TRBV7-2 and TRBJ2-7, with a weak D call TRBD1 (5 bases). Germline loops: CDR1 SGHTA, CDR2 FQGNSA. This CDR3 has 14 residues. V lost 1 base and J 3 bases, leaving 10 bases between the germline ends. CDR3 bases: TGTGCCAGCAGCTTAGAGACAGATTACTACGAGCAGTACTTC. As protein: CASSLETDYYEQYF. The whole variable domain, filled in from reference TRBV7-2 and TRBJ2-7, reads GAGVSQSPSNKVTEKGKDVELRCDPISGHTALYWYRQSLGQGLEFLIYFQGNSAPDKSGLPSDRFSAERTGGSVSTLTIQRTQQEDSAVYLCASSLETDYYEQYFGPGTRLTVT.

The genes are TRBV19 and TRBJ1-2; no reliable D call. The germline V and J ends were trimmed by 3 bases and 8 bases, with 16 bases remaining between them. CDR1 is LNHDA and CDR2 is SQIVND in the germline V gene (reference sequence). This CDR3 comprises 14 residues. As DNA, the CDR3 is TGTGCCAGTAGTATTTGGGGAAAAGGAGGAGGCTACACCTTC. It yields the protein CASSIWGKGGGYTF.